This TCR beta chain appears in the sequencing data of a study of blood T cell repertoires in COVID-19. Study-level background: Acute and convalescent COVID-19 samples came from the United States, Italy and Spain. PBMCs, B-cell-depleted T cells, or T cells were the source of the cDNA or gDNA that made up the material.

Original processing methods: Amplification of reference gene primers provided the estimated nucleated cell counts. The assay was immunoSEQ multiplex PCR, and TCRdb's table has in-frame clones only and misses some. That table furnishes V, J and clone size, whereas the DNA furnished D and trimming. The sample includes under 200,000 clones, roughly nine tenths of them seen just once. This clone appeared a few times. V lost 4 bases to trimming and J lost 1 base, with 16 bases between them. The CDR3 covers 17 residues. Per germline, CDR1 SEHNR and CDR2 FQNEAQ (reference sequence). This clonotype was sampled from a woman in her fifties or sixties with COVID-19, enrolled during active disease. This chain joins TRBV7-9 and TRBJ2-2; possible D gene TRBD1, 5 bases. Sequenced material: peripheral blood. The CDR3 spells CASSSAPPQGNTGELFF. The CDR3 coding sequence is TGTGCCAGCAGCTCCGCGCCCCCTCAGGGGAACACCGGGGAGCTGTTTTTT.